This TCR beta chain was captured in a study of cytomegalovirus exposure and HLA in healthy donors. Across the study: For the approximately 430 genotyped donors, more than 65% fell within the Caucasian-associated ancestry cluster. General study findings and limits: It was taken for granted in presence/absence analyses that sequencing depth across donors was roughly uniform.

PCR amplification relied on 60 Vbeta primers (plus 13 Jbeta primers). Sequenced by immunoSEQ multiplex PCR; TCRdb stores in-frame clones only, minus some. This table has 150,000 to 200,000 clones, around 76% appearing once. The CDR3 runs to 13 residues. Trimming removed 1 base at V and 4 bases at J, with 8 bases between. CDR1 is MNHNS, CDR2 SASEGT, per germline. Remarks on this clone: What it binds is unknown.

Input material: PBMCs. The origin of this receptor is a man in his forties in good health and CMV-seronegative. The chain joins TRBV6-1 to TRBJ2-7; D not resolved. CDR3 loop: CASSEVQSYEQYF. The CDR3 nucleotides are TGTGCCAGCAGTGAAGTCCAGTCGTACGAGCAGTACTTC.